Given below is one T cell receptor (beta chain) in context. Its antigen is currently unknown. Clones were sequenced by immunoSEQ multiplex PCR, and TCRdb holds only the in-frame ones, with some missing. The sample gives about 140,000 clones, approximately 90% of which show up once; just over 5.5% is in the top ten. Germline values: CDR1 ENHRY, CDR2 SYGVKD. The CDR3 contains 12 residues. Trimming cost V 3 bases and J 9 bases, with 9 bases left between them. This sample is drawn from a study of T cell responses to AZD1222 COVID-19 vaccine. On the study more broadly: Whether given at about 4 or about 12 weeks, second doses were pooled.

Notes on the study in general: Spike-specific TCR repertoires showed rising breadth and depth after two AZD1222 doses. Of spike-specific TCRs, nearly half reportedly target regions left unmutated in variants. The sample set comprised mostly white British donors with more females, and clonal diversity was possibly underestimated.

The chain is built from TRBV10-3 and TRBJ1-5; weak D call: TRBD1 (5 bases). The source of this sequence is an adult in good health. The sample here was peripheral blood, taken on day 0 of AZD1222 vaccination. The CDR3 loop reads CAISEIQGPQHF. As DNA, the CDR3 is TGTGCCATCAGTGAAATTCAGGGGCCCCAGCATTTT.